A single T cell receptor beta chain is shown here with its context. Germline CDR1 is MNHEY and CDR2 is SVGAGI. V lost 4 bases, J lost 7 bases, and 11 bases lay in between. The CDR3 length is 13 residues. This sample was taken from a study of T cell changes during pregnancy in multiple sclerosis. Some clones are missing from TCRdb's copy, which holds only in-frame ones; the method was immunoSEQ multiplex PCR. The sample lists 58,000 or so clones, approximately 91% occurring once. The chain uses TRBV6-5 and TRBJ1-5, with D uncertain. This receptor was identified in a female donor with multiple sclerosis, enrolled in a pregnancy study. The input for sequencing was CD4+ T cells from peripheral blood mononuclear cells, taken in the third trimester of pregnancy. The CDR3 DNA sequence: TGTGCCAGCAGTTCATCGGGAGGCCAGCCCCAGCATTTT. Translating it yields CASSSSGGQPQHF.